The 7 T cell receptor beta chains below all came from one sample that was sequenced in a study of graft-versus-host responses after intestinal transplantation. Only in-frame clones appear in the TCRdb table, and some are missing; sequencing was by immunoSEQ multiplex PCR. The sample contains about 40,000 clones, under 95% of which appear only once. The specimen was PBMCs, collected around 320 days after intestinal transplant. These TCRs come from a human patient who received an intestinal transplant, so some T cells may come from the graft donor.

V is TRBV19 and J is TRBJ1-2; no clear D gene. The CDR3 extends over 13 amino acids. Germline V gives CDR1 LNHDA, CDR2 SQIVND (reference sequence). The V and J ends lost 3 bases and 6 bases respectively, with 11 bases between them. The CDR3 coding sequence is TGTGCCAGTAGTATGCTCGAAGCGAATGGCTACACCTTC. Amino acids: CASSMLEANGYTF.

The chain employs TRBV2 and TRBJ1-1; the D is unclear. V was pared by 6 bases and J by 6 bases, with 23 bases between. Germline V gene data show CDR1 as SNHLY and CDR2 as FYNNEI. The CDR3 contains 16 residues. CDR3 amino acids: CASSTWEGRTVAEAFF. CDR3 in DNA: TGTGCCAGCAGCACTTGGGAGGGAAGGACGGTCGCTGAAGCTTTCTTT.

The sample holds one count of this clone. CDR3 region: CASEGQDRGESKAGELFF. DNA of the CDR3: TGTGCCAGCGAAGGACAAGACCGGGGGGAAAGTAAGGCCGGGGAGCTGTTTTTT. The chain joins TRBV9 to TRBJ2-2; 7 positions agree with TRBD2. CDR1 is SGDLS, CDR2 YYNGEE, per germline. V was clipped by 7 bases and J by 6 bases; unmatched bases: 21. CDR3 size: 18 residues.

The genes are TRBV6-4 and TRBJ2-1; D is ambiguous. V lost 3 bases, J lost 0 bases, and 9 bases lay in between. Germline V gives CDR1 MRHNA, CDR2 SNTAGT. The CDR3 consists of 15 residues. The CDR3 spells CASSERRSSYNEQFF. The DNA of the CDR3 is TGTGCCAGCAGTGAACGACGGAGCTCCTACAATGAGCAGTTCTTC.

The rearrangement joins TRBV7-9 to TRBJ2-5; 9 nucleotides align to TRBD2. The CDR3 extends over 16 amino acids. Germline loops: CDR1 SEHNR, CDR2 FQNEAQ (reference sequence). Trimming at V came to 1 base and at J to 3 bases, leaving 6 bases not matched to a gene. The CDR3 bases are TGTGCCAGCAGCTTAGTTCTGGCTAGCGGGAAAGAGACCCAGTACTTC. This codes for CASSLVLASGKETQYF.

This clone was counted a single time. The chain links TRBV6-5 to TRBJ1-6; possibly TRBD1 for D (5 bases). V lost 7 bases and J 7 bases, leaving 14 bases between the germline ends. Germline loops: CDR1 MNHEY, CDR2 SVGAGI. The CDR3 runs to 14 residues. The CDR3: CASTGEGWNSPLHF. DNA of the CDR3: TGTGCCAGCACGGGGGAAGGGTGGAATTCACCCCTCCACTTT.

This rearrangement joins TRBV18 to TRBJ1-2; the D gene is possibly TRBD1 (6 bases). V lost 3 bases, J lost 5 bases, and 10 bases lay in between. The germline CDR1 and CDR2 sequences are KGHSH and LQKENI. The CDR3 totals 13 residues. The CDR3 is CASSPFTGYGYTF. The CDR3 DNA reads as TGTGCCAGCTCACCCTTTACAGGGTATGGCTACACCTTC. The whole variable domain, remainder taken from reference TRBV18 and TRBJ1-2, is NAGVMQNPRHLVRRRGQEARLRCSPMKGHSHVYWYRQLPEEGLKFMVYLQKENIIDESGMPKERFSAEFPKEGPSILRIQQVVRGDSAAYFCASSPFTGYGYTFGSGTRLTVV.